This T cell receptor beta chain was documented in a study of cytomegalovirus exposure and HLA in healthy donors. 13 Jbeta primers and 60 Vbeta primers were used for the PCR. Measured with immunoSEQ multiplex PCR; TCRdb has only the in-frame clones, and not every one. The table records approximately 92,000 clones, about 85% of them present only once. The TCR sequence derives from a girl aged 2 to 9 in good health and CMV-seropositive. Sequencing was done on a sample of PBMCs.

CDR3 loop: CASILGRGSFKAEAFF. The CDR3 nucleotides read TGTGCCAGTATCCTGGGCCGGGGGAGTTTTAAGGCTGAAGCTTTCTTT. The rearrangement links TRBV19 to TRBJ1-1; possible D gene TRBD1, 5 bases. The CDR3 extends over 16 amino acids. The germline V gene encodes CDR1 LNHDA and CDR2 SQIVND (reference sequence). The V end was cut by 7 bases, the J end by 6 bases, with 24 bases between. The entire variable domain, with the rest obtained from reference TRBV19 and TRBJ1-1, is as follows: DGGITQSPKYLFRKEGQNVTLSCEQNLNHDAMYWYRQDPGQGLRLIYYSQIVNDFQKGDIAEGYSVSREKKESFPLTVTSAQKNPTAFYLCASILGRGSFKAEAFFGQGTRLTVV.